This entry describes one TCR beta chain. This clonotype was found many times. No antigen is known for it. No clone much larger than this one lies a single base away; base qualities are absent. The record originates from a study of response to subunit inactivated influenza vaccine (dated by TCRdb to between 2017 and 2018). Turning to the overall study: To follow how T cells responded to a trivalent subunit inactivated influenza vaccine, the researchers relied on deep quantitative profiling of the T cell receptor repertoire. What the work shows at the level of the full study, not this receptor alone: The authors suggested that each seasonal influenza vaccination may recruit only a limited number of new T cells.

The germline V gene gives CDR1 as MNHNS and CDR2 as SASEGT. The CDR3 contains 13 residues, cysteine and phenylalanine counted. Of all the DNA, just the CDR3 is kept, 39 bases in frame from base 1. The V end loses 3 bases and the J end loses 7 bases, and a stretch of 9 bases separates them. The library was generated by RT-PCR. Sequenced on an Illumina HiSeq 2500. TCRdb reanalyzed the raw reads on its own, using fastp at Q25 for trimming and MiXCR for clone calling, and kept in-frame beta chains. Every distinct CDR3 protein forms one entry, paired with its most common genes and DNA. For this sample there are roughly 180,000 distinct CDR3 sequences; 7.5% to 10% appear just once. Roughly a tenth of the sample is taken by the ten largest.

The chain employs TRBV6-1 and TRBJ2-2; TRBD1 could be the D gene, as 6 bases match. The sample in question was non-naive T cells sorted from PBMCs, obtained on the day of vaccination. What this sample's cell subset or site label stands for: memory T cell fraction. The source is a man aged 45 to 65 who received an inactivated influenza vaccine. Donor details come from another sample of the same person, matched by shared clones. The DNA reads TGTGCCAGCAGTGACAGGGGATACGGGGAGCTGTTTTTT. Its protein reads: CASSDRGYGELFF.